Below are 21 T cell receptor beta chains sequenced from a single sample in a study of beta chain features in type 1 diabetes listed by TCRdb under 2018. The library was generated by the immunoSEQ multiplex PCR assay. The entire isolated RNA was reverse transcribed using the High Capacity cDNA Reverse Transcription Kit, and thus expressed TCRB transcripts were sequenced. TCRdb limited this immuneACCESS table to in-frame rearrangements with V and J called. A share of clones is missing; checked studies link under half to unresolved V genes, and the rest is unexplained. Present in this sample are some 410,000 clones, about 10% of which were seen just once. Jointly, the top ten make up over 0.035% of the sample. The specimen was naive CD4+ T cells from blood. What the cell subset or site label conveys for this sample: true naive CD4+ T cells. The receptors stem from a woman aged 18-30 years in good health.

This chain joins TRBV7-9 and TRBJ1-5; D unresolved. With 1 base removed from V and 1 base from J, the gap between germline ends came to 5 bases. This CDR3 is built from 14 residues. Germline loops: CDR1 SEHNR, CDR2 FQNEAQ (reference sequence). CDR3 nucleotides: TGTGCCAGCAGCTTAGATGGGAGCAATCAGCCCCAGCATTTT. It specifies CASSLDGSNQPQHF.

J is TRBJ1-1 and V is TRBV10-3; D gene uncertain. Germline V gives CDR1 ENHRY, CDR2 SYGVKD. The length of the CDR3 is 13 residues. With 10 bases removed from V and 3 bases from J, the gap between germline ends came to 15 bases. This chain's CDR3 is CATGPKGDTEAFF. CDR3 bases: TGTGCCACTGGGCCAAAAGGAGACACTGAAGCTTTCTTT.

This clone was seen more than once but under ten times. A read error may account for a junction end that differs from germline. The chain recombines TRBV18 with TRBJ2-4, with a tentative D call TRBD1 (6 bases). Germline values: CDR1 KGHSH, CDR2 LQKENI. The CDR3 is 15 residues long. The CDR3 region is CASSGLQGAENIQYF. The CDR3 nucleotides read TGTGCCAGCTCAGGATTACAGGGAGCCGAAAACATTCAGTACTTC.

In this sample, this clone turned up a few times. The genes are TRBV6-5 and TRBJ2-3; TRBD2 is a possible D gene (5 bases). The CDR3 consists of 15 residues. Between the trimmed V and J ends, which lost 0 bases and 3 bases, there was a span of 10 bases. Germline assignment: CDR1 MNHEY and CDR2 SVGAGI. CDR3 region: CASSYSGGRTDTQYF. The CDR3 DNA is TGTGCCAGCAGTTACTCAGGCGGGCGGACAGATACGCAGTATTTT.

This clone was counted only a few times. This chain connects TRBV27 to TRBJ2-5; weak D call: TRBD1 (5 bases). CDR3 length: 13 amino acids. V gave up 4 bases and J gave up 5 bases, with 11 bases separating them. Germline V CDR1 and CDR2: MNHEY, SMNVEV (reference sequence). CDR3 coding DNA: TGTGCCAGCAGTTCCAGGGTTGGGGAGACCCAGTACTTC. It codes for CASSSRVGETQYF.

The chain joins TRBV7-2 to TRBJ2-7; 16 bases are a match to TRBD2. CDR3 length: 15 residues. The junction had 6 bases not matched to a gene; V was cut back by 5 bases and J by 8 bases. CDR1 is SGHTA, CDR2 FQGNSA, per germline. The CDR3 here is CASSPGTSGRVQQYF. The CDR3 DNA is TGTGCCAGCAGCCCTGGGACTAGCGGGAGGGTCCAGCAGTACTTC.

The chain recombines TRBV7-9 with TRBJ1-2; D not resolved. Trimming stripped 5 bases from V and 6 bases from J, with 19 bases between. The CDR3 is 15 residues long. CDR1 SEHNR and CDR2 FQNEAQ come from the germline V gene (reference sequence). The CDR3: CASSLRPENGDGYTF. CDR3 nucleotides: TGTGCCAGCAGCCTGAGACCGGAGAACGGGGATGGCTACACCTTC.

This clone was observed a few times. This chain joins TRBV6-6 and TRBJ2-6; possible D gene TRBD1, 5 bases. Germline V lookup: CDR1 MNHNY, CDR2 SVGAGI (reference sequence). V lost 7 bases and J lost 4, with 11 bases in between. CDR3 length: 14 residues. The CDR3 is CASTPGYGANVLTF. In nucleotides, the CDR3 is TGTGCCAGCACCCCAGGGTACGGGGCCAACGTCCTGACTTTC.

The chain combines TRBV9 with TRBJ1-5; D is uncertain. This CDR3 is built from 14 residues. CDR1 is SGDLS and CDR2 is YYNGEE in the germline V gene. Trimming took off 0 bases at V and 6 bases at J, with 10 bases between the two ends. The CDR3 region is CASSVDGVGQPQHF. CDR3 DNA: TGTGCCAGCAGCGTAGACGGGGTGGGTCAGCCCCAGCATTTT.

The chain is built from TRBV27 and TRBJ1-5; D ambiguous. This CDR3 has 15 residues. With 5 bases removed from V and 3 bases from J, the gap between germline ends came to 14 bases. CDR1 and CDR2 (germline): MNHEY, SMNVEV (reference sequence). The CDR3 here is CASSPKGLNNQPQHF. DNA of the CDR3: TGTGCCAGCAGTCCCAAAGGACTTAACAATCAGCCCCAGCATTTT.

This clone was detected only a few times. The gene calls are TRBV9 and TRBJ2-4; TRBD1 matches 9 bases. V gave up 2 bases and J gave up 8 bases; unmatched junction bases: 11. The CDR3 spans 16 residues. CDR1 is SGDLS, CDR2 YYNGEE, per germline. In nucleotides, the CDR3 is TGTGCCAGCAGCGTTGGACCGGGACAGGGAAGCCACATTCAGTACTTC. Encoded protein: CASSVGPGQGSHIQYF.

As concerns this clone: This may stem from a read error, because a much larger clone lies one nucleotide away. The rearrangement links TRBV30 to TRBJ2-1; possible D gene TRBD2, 5 bases. Trimming stripped 1 base from V and 4 bases from J, with 14 bases between. Germline V gene data show CDR1 as GTSNPN and CDR2 as SVGIG (reference sequence). CDR3 length: 15 residues. The CDR3 sequence: CAWSGRAGGYNEQFF. The CDR3 nucleotides read TGTGCCTGGAGTGGACGGGCAGGAGGATACAATGAGCAGTTCTTC.

This clone appeared a few times. J is TRBJ2-1 and V is TRBV4-3; D remains ambiguous. From germline, CDR1 is LGHNA and CDR2 YSLEER. The CDR3 has 14 amino acids. The germline V and J ends were trimmed by 0 bases and 6 bases, with 9 bases remaining between them. The CDR3 protein is CASSQELLPNEQFF. Written as DNA, the CDR3 is TGCGCCAGCAGCCAAGAATTGCTACCCAATGAGCAGTTCTTC.

This clone has only a few counts. The chain recombines TRBV13 with TRBJ2-1; D may be TRBD2 (5 bases). With 0 bases removed from V and 3 bases from J, the gap between germline ends came to 6 bases. The length of the CDR3 is 14 residues. Per the germline V gene, CDR1 is PRHDT and CDR2 is FYEKMQ (reference sequence). In DNA form, the CDR3 reads TGTGCCAGCAGCTTAGGTAGCGTCTACAATGAGCAGTTCTTC. Protein: CASSLGSVYNEQFF.

This chain uses TRBV20-1 with TRBJ2-2, with D hard to call. CDR1 and CDR2 (germline): DFQATT, SNEGSKA (reference sequence). V lost 3 bases and J 6 bases, leaving 5 bases between the germline ends. The CDR3 length is 11 residues. In DNA, the CDR3 is TGCAGTGCTAGGGGTTCCGGGGAGCTGTTTTTT. It encodes CSARGSGELFF.

The chain combines TRBV5-1 with TRBJ2-7; 10 bases fit TRBD1. Losses at the gene ends were 2 bases for V and 4 bases for J; bases not matched to a gene: 6. In germline, CDR1 is SGHRS, CDR2 YFSETQ. The CDR3 length is 15 residues. The CDR3 coding sequence is TGCGCCAGCAGCTTAACGGGACAGGGGCCTTACGAGCAGTACTTC. Amino acid sequence: CASSLTGQGPYEQYF.

This clone was counted a few times. This chain joins TRBV5-1 and TRBJ2-3; 10 bases align to TRBD1. This CDR3 comprises 15 residues. Germline loops: CDR1 SGHRS, CDR2 YFSETQ. V lost 4 bases and J lost 4; bases outside the gene matches: 6. The CDR3 loop reads CASSRQGAGADTQYF. DNA of the CDR3: TGCGCCAGCAGCCGACAGGGGGCAGGGGCAGATACGCAGTATTTT. Filled out from reference TRBV5-1 and TRBJ2-3, the complete variable domain reads KAGVTQTPRYLIKTRGQQVTLSCSPISGHRSVSWYQQTPGQGLQFLFEYFSETQRNKGNFPGRFSGRQFSNSRSEMNVSTLELGDSALYLCASSRQGAGADTQYFGPGTRLTVL.

This clone was found a few times. The CDR3 DNA follows: TGTGCCAGTACCGCGGACAGGGGCAGGGATACGCAGTATTTT. Translation: CASTADRGRDTQYF. V usage is TRBV19 and J usage is TRBJ2-3; 9 bases fit TRBD1. The CDR3 extends over 14 amino acids. Unmatched junction bases numbered 8, after V lost 7 bases and J lost 6 bases. Germline CDR1 LNHDA, CDR2 SQIVND (reference sequence).

This clone appeared a few times. The chain uses TRBV6-1 and TRBJ2-7, with D perhaps TRBD2 (6 bases). Germline assignment: CDR1 MNHNS and CDR2 SASEGT. Trimming left V 2 bases short and J 3 bases short, with 14 bases between. This CDR3 contains 15 residues. The DNA of the CDR3 is TGTGCCAGCAGTGAAATCGGGGGACGGTTCTACGAGCAGTACTTC. Translated: CASSEIGGRFYEQYF.

The J gene is TRBJ2-7, the V gene TRBV14; D may be TRBD1 or TRBD2 (5 bases each). Trimming cost V 4 bases and J 6 bases, with 25 bases left between them. The CDR3 is 17 amino acids. CDR1 and CDR2 (germline): SGHDN, FVKESK. In DNA, the CDR3 is TGTGCCAGCAGCCTCCTAGGGAGTTCGGGGCTAGAACGCGAGCAGTACTTC. Translated, it gives CASSLLGSSGLEREQYF.

The V call is TRBV7-9, the J call TRBJ2-4; the D gene is possibly TRBD2 (6 bases). Germline-derived CDR1 and CDR2 are SEHNR and FQNEAQ (reference sequence). The CDR3 runs 19 residues. Trimming shortened V by 4 bases and J by 1 base, and 23 bases separated the two germline ends. CDR3 region: CASSSKGGTSFGAKNIQYF. In DNA, the CDR3 is TGTGCCAGCAGCTCGAAGGGCGGGACTTCCTTTGGGGCCAAAAACATTCAGTACTTC.